What follows are 10 T cell receptor beta chains derived from one specimen sequenced in a study of blood T cell repertoires in COVID-19. Here immunoSEQ multiplex PCR was the method, and the copy in TCRdb shows in-frame clones only, minus some. The sample shows 100,000 to 120,000 clones, 81% of them seen only once. Sequencing used peripheral blood. Every receptor here comes from a man aged 45 to 65 with acute or convalescent COVID-19.

CDR3 nucleotides: TGTGCCAGCAGCCAAGAGGGGACAGCTACGAACACTGAAGCTTTCTTT. Protein sequence: CASSQEGTATNTEAFF. The V gene is TRBV4-2, the J gene TRBJ1-1; 7 nucleotides match TRBD1. This CDR3 region has 16 residues. V shed 0 bases, J shed 1 base, and the junction held 5 bases outside the gene matches. Germline CDR1 reads LGHNA; CDR2 reads YNFKEQ.

This clone is a singleton in its sample. V usage is TRBV25-1 and J usage is TRBJ2-7; D may be TRBD1 (6 bases). The CDR3 consists of 16 residues. Germline CDR1 reads MGHDK; CDR2 reads SYGVNS. Between the trimmed V and J ends, which lost 1 base and 3 bases, there was a span of 16 bases. The CDR3 nucleotides read TGTGCCAGCAGTGAATGGCCAGAGGACAGCCTCTACGAGCAGTACTTC. Its protein is CASSEWPEDSLYEQYF.

The V gene is TRBV9, the J gene TRBJ2-1, with 11 bases identical to TRBD2. CDR3 length: 13 amino acids. Germline CDR1 SGDLS, CDR2 YYNGEE. V shed 4 bases and J 15 bases; nucleotides not matched to a gene: 9. CDR3 sequence (DNA): TGTGCCAGCAGCCCCCGGGATAGCGGGGGGGGGTTCTTC. Its protein product is CASSPRDSGGGFF.

This clone was seen once. The genes are TRBV19 and TRBJ1-5; possibly TRBD1 for D (6 bases). Germline CDR1 reads LNHDA; CDR2 reads SQIVND (reference sequence). Between the trimmed V and J ends, which lost 3 bases and 4 bases, there was a span of 19 bases. CDR3 length: 17 amino acids. The CDR3 nucleotides are TGTGCCAGTAGTATCTCGTGGTACAGGGTTAAGAATCAGCCCCAGCATTTT. Translated: CASSISWYRVKNQPQHF.

V and J are TRBV5-1 and TRBJ2-1; TRBD1 matches 7 bases. V was pared by 0 bases and J by 10 bases, with 13 bases of the junction left unmatched. The CDR3 is made up of 16 amino acids. Germline CDR1 reads SGHRS; CDR2 reads YFSETQ. The CDR3 protein is CASSLAGQRGLREQFF. CDR3 bases: TGCGCCAGCAGCTTGGCCGGGCAGAGGGGGCTCCGGGAGCAGTTCTTC.

The V call is TRBV6-5, the J call TRBJ1-5; D might be TRBD1 (5 bases). CDR1 is MNHEY, CDR2 SVGAGI, per germline. CDR3 length equals 15 residues. The V and J ends lost 5 bases and 0 bases respectively, with 11 bases between them. CDR3 in amino acids: CASSPRQTSNQPQHF. The CDR3 region has the DNA TGTGCCAGCAGTCCCCGACAGACTAGCAATCAGCCCCAGCATTTT.

The chain is built from TRBV10-3 and TRBJ2-1; TRBD2 matches 8 bases. This CDR3 comprises 14 residues. Germline loops: CDR1 ENHRY, CDR2 SYGVKD. With 3 bases clipped from V and 10 bases from J, the junction kept 8 bases outside the gene matches. DNA of the CDR3: TGTGCCATCAGTGATACTGCGGGGGGTCAAGAGCAGTTCTTC. Amino acids: CAISDTAGGQEQFF.

Only a few counts were recorded for this clone. The chain combines TRBV5-1 with TRBJ1-2, with 9 bases identical to TRBD1. Germline CDR1 is SGHRS and CDR2 is YFSETQ. Trimming at V came to 4 bases and at J to 5 bases, leaving 6 bases not matched to a gene. The CDR3 totals 14 residues. CDR3 amino acids: CASSREGQGYGYTF. The CDR3 bases are TGCGCCAGCAGCCGGGAGGGACAGGGATATGGCTACACCTTC.

CDR3 in amino acids: CASSFLAGEKLFF. The DNA for the CDR3 is TGTGCCAGCAGCTTTCTCGCGGGTGAAAAACTGTTTTTT. The gene calls are TRBV5-6 and TRBJ1-4; no clear D. The CDR3 spans 13 residues. Trimming stripped 2 bases from V and 7 bases from J, with 9 bases between. CDR1 and CDR2 from the germline V gene are SGHDT and YYEEEE.

CDR3 nucleotide sequence: TGCGCCAGCAGCCAAGATCACGGGACAGGGTCAGGCTACACCTTC. It translates to CASSQDHGTGSGYTF. The J gene is TRBJ1-2, the V gene TRBV4-1; 9 nucleotides match TRBD1. There are 15 residues in the CDR3. Germline-derived CDR1 and CDR2 are MGHRA and YSYEKL. The V segment lost 0 bases and the J segment 8 bases; nucleotides outside the gene matches: 7.